Listed here are 6 T cell receptor beta chains from one sample, sequenced in a study of shared clonotypes between healthy human individuals. Libraries were prepared by immunoSEQ multiplex PCR; TCRdb keeps only in-frame clonotypes and omits some of them. The repertoire consists of approximately 440,000 clones, with approximately 71% occurring once and the leading ten covering 12%. Specimen: PBMCs. The receptor source for this set is a woman in her thirties or forties in good health. Some clones in this sample may be carry-over from other donors' samples.

V gene TRBV11-2 combines with J gene TRBJ2-1; 8 nucleotides line up with TRBD2. J gave up 0 bases and V 1 base, and 8 bases lay outside the gene matches. Germline V gene data show CDR1 as SGHAT and CDR2 as FQNNGV. The CDR3 covers 18 residues. This CDR3 reads CASSLGTSTMSSYNEQFF. DNA for the CDR3: TGTGCCAGCAGCTTAGGGACTAGCACCATGAGCTCCTACAATGAGCAGTTCTTC.

The chain combines TRBV30 with TRBJ1-5; D remains ambiguous. Germline CDR1 and CDR2: GTSNPN and SVGIG (reference sequence). This CDR3 is built from 15 residues. Trimming took 5 bases from V and 4 from J, leaving 18 bases between them. As DNA, the CDR3 is TGTGCCTGGGACGCACCAGGCAGAGAGAATCAGCCCCAGCATTTT. This sequence encodes CAWDAPGRENQPQHF.

To note about this clone: This probably arose from a read error, given a far larger clone one base away. In the same sample, other DNA sequences code for this CDR3. V gene TRBV29-1 combines with J gene TRBJ2-3; D not resolved. The CDR3 sequence is 14 residues long. Germline V gene sequence: CDR1 SQVTM, CDR2 ANQGSEA. In DNA form, the CDR3 reads TGCAGCGTTGACCGGTCCCTCGGCACAGATACACAGTATTTT. This sequence encodes CSVDRSLGTDTQYF.

This sequence joins TRBV7-9 and TRBJ2-1; perhaps TRBD2 as D (6 bases). V lost 5 bases, J lost 4 bases, and 21 bases lay in between. The CDR3 loop spans 17 amino acids. The germline CDR1 and CDR2 sequences are SEHNR and FQNEAQ (reference sequence). The CDR3 nucleotides read TGTGCCAGCAGCCCAGTCGCCGGGACCGCGGGATACAATGAGCAGTTCTTC. Its protein product is CASSPVAGTAGYNEQFF.

The gene calls are TRBV29-1 and TRBJ2-7; no clear D. Trimming removed 4 bases at V and 2 bases at J, with 6 bases between. Germline loops: CDR1 SQVTM, CDR2 ANQGSEA. The CDR3 has 11 amino acids. In DNA, the CDR3 is TGCAGCGTTGGGCGAACCTACGAGCAGTACTTC. It translates to CSVGRTYEQYF.

The chain carries TRBV6-6 and TRBJ2-5, with D perhaps TRBD1 or TRBD2 (5 bases each). Germline CDR1 MNHNY, CDR2 SVGAGI (reference sequence). The CDR3 has 13 residues. V lost 5 bases, J lost 3 bases, and 10 bases lay in between. In DNA form, the CDR3 reads TGTGCCAGCAGTGCTTTGGGGGAAGAGACCCAGTACTTC. As protein: CASSALGEETQYF.